One and the same sample provided the 10 T cell receptor beta chains below, sequenced in a study of cytomegalovirus exposure and HLA in healthy donors. Researchers ran the PCR with 60 Vbeta and 13 Jbeta primers. Assay: immunoSEQ multiplex PCR; the TCRdb copy retains only in-frame clones and omits some. Of approximately 140,000 clones listed, over 75% were seen once; the top ten hold around 6.4%. What was sequenced was PBMCs. The receptor source for this set is a middle-aged woman in good health and CMV-seropositive.

V and J are TRBV18 and TRBJ2-1; TRBD1 aligns across 11 bases. Germline loops: CDR1 KGHSH, CDR2 LQKENI. The V gene end was trimmed by 3 bases and the J gene end by 3 bases; junction bases not matched to a gene: 4. The CDR3 covers 16 residues. The CDR3 loop reads CASSPGGTGGYNEQFF. CDR3 sequence (DNA): TGTGCCAGCTCACCCGGTGGGACAGGGGGCTACAATGAGCAGTTCTTC.

Of note for this clone: One junction end does not reproduce the germline sequence, and a read error may be involved. V is TRBV7-9 and J is TRBJ2-5, with D possibly matching TRBD2 (5 bases). The V gene's germline CDR1 is SEHNR and CDR2 FQNEAQ (reference sequence). CDR3 length equals 19 residues. The CDR3 reads CSSSLEQEGARWVQETQYF. CDR3 DNA: TGTTCCAGCAGCTTAGAACAAGAGGGAGCCCGGTGGGTACAAGAGACCCAGTACTTC.

The chain employs TRBV5-4 and TRBJ2-1; 10 nucleotides line up with TRBD2. V shed 2 bases and J 6 bases; nucleotides not matched to a gene: 11. The CDR3 loop spans 17 amino acids. CDR1 is SGHNT and CDR2 is YYREEE in the germline V gene (reference sequence). Here the CDR3 DNA reads TGTGCCAGCAGCTTCCCCCTACTAGCGGGGCTCCCCAATGAGCAGTTCTTC. Residues: CASSFPLLAGLPNEQFF.

This clone showed up just once. CDR3 DNA: TGTGCCAGTAGTAAAGGGGGCAAAGGAATTCAGCCCCAGCATTTT. Translation: CASSKGGKGIQPQHF. The V and J genes are TRBV19 and TRBJ1-5, with 7 bases identical to TRBD1. CDR1 LNHDA and CDR2 SQIVND come from the germline V gene (reference sequence). The CDR3 is made up of 15 amino acids. The V and J ends lost 4 bases and 6 bases, in that order; junction bases with no gene match: 9.

The chain couples TRBV7-6 to TRBJ2-5, with TRBD1 matching over 9 bases. The length of the CDR3 is 14 residues. Germline loops: CDR1 SGHVS, CDR2 FNYEAQ. V was pared by 3 bases and J by 4 bases, with 3 bases of the junction left unmatched. The CDR3 region is CASSLGTGLETQYF. The CDR3 DNA sequence: TGTGCCAGCAGCTTGGGGACAGGGTTAGAGACCCAGTACTTC.

The V call is TRBV28, the J call TRBJ2-7; maybe TRBD2 (6 bases). Trimming removed 6 bases from V and 5 bases from J, with 11 bases in between. CDR3 size: 12 residues. Germline V CDR1 and CDR2: MDHEN, SYDVKM. The chain's CDR3 is CASSSQRDEQYF. Written as DNA, the CDR3 is TGTGCCAGCAGCTCACAGCGGGACGAGCAGTACTTC.

The CDR3 DNA sequence: TGTGCCAGTAAACGACTAGCGGGAGACGAGCAGTACTTC. Amino acids: CASKRLAGDEQYF. This chain connects TRBV19 to TRBJ2-7; 12 positions agree with TRBD2. The germline V gene encodes CDR1 LNHDA and CDR2 SQIVND (reference sequence). The CDR3 extends over 13 amino acids. V lost 7 bases and J lost 5; bases outside the gene matches: 3.

The chain links TRBV18 to TRBJ1-2; TRBD1 might be the D (5 bases). Trimming left V 1 base short and J 2 bases short, with 11 bases between. This CDR3 has 15 residues. Germline CDR1 and CDR2: KGHSH and LQKENI. CDR3 sequence (DNA): TGTGCCAGCTCACCACTTGACAGATCGAACTATGGCTACACCTTC. It translates to CASSPLDRSNYGYTF.

J is TRBJ2-7 and V is TRBV6-1; D remains unclear. The V and J ends lost 7 bases and 0 bases respectively, with 7 bases between them. The CDR3 consists of 12 residues. Germline CDR1 MNHNS, CDR2 SASEGT. DNA of the CDR3: TGTGCCAGCATGGCGGTCTCCTACGAGCAGTACTTC. Its translation: CASMAVSYEQYF.

This clone was counted only a few times. This chain uses TRBV5-1 with TRBJ2-3; D might be TRBD2 (6 bases). V lost 4 bases to trimming and J lost 10 bases, with 25 bases between them. The germline CDR1 and CDR2 sequences are SGHRS and YFSETQ. The CDR3 has 16 residues. CDR3 sequence (DNA): TGCGCCAGCAGCGCCGAACCGGGACTCGGCCCCGGGGCGCAGTATTTT. Its protein is CASSAEPGLGPGAQYF.